A single sample gave rise to the 27 T cell receptor beta chains below, sequenced in a study of shared T cell receptors in the human thymus. Generated by immunoSEQ multiplex PCR, the TCRdb table keeps only in-frame clones and is missing some. The data show roughly 660,000 clones, around 87% seen once. This same sample was also taken into another study, of human thymus T cells.

Sequencing used thymocytes. These receptors were collected from a boy under two years old with a congenital heart defect.

The chain uses TRBV29-1 and TRBJ2-3; maybe TRBD1 (6 bases). The CDR3 is 14 residues long. V was trimmed by 5 bases and J by 5 bases, leaving 17 bases between them. Looked up from germline, CDR1 is SQVTM and CDR2 is ANQGSEA. The chain's CDR3 is CSVYGRGLEDTQYF. The DNA of the CDR3 is TGCAGCGTTTACGGCAGGGGCTTGGAAGATACGCAGTATTTT.

The chain couples TRBV25-1 to TRBJ1-1, with TRBD1 matching 12 bases. The CDR3 has 16 residues. The trim removed 5 bases at V and 5 bases at J, leaving 9 bases unmatched. Looked up from germline, CDR1 is MGHDK and CDR2 is SYGVNS. The CDR3 coding sequence is TGTGCCAGCAGTTCGACGGGACAGGGGGCTTCTACTGAAGCTTTCTTT. Residues: CASSSTGQGASTEAFF.

The chain joins TRBV6-1 to TRBJ2-1; 10 bases agree with TRBD1. This CDR3 is 15 amino acids long. Germline CDR1 MNHNS, CDR2 SASEGT. J gave up 4 bases and V 2 bases, and 2 bases lay outside the gene matches. The CDR3 region is CASSEWTGGYNEQFF. For the CDR3, the DNA is TGTGCCAGCAGTGAATGGACAGGGGGTTACAATGAGCAGTTCTTC.

This clone was detected only once. The rearrangement links TRBV7-8 to TRBJ1-2, with D hard to call. V was cut by 5 bases and J by 1 base, with 11 bases left in between. The V gene's germline CDR1 is SGHVS and CDR2 FQNEAQ. The CDR3 loop spans 14 amino acids. The CDR3 reads CASSTAVNNYGYTF. CDR3 nucleotides: TGTGCCAGCAGCACAGCTGTGAATAACTATGGCTACACCTTC.

The chain employs TRBV27 and TRBJ1-2; D may be TRBD1 (6 bases). The V gene's germline CDR1 is MNHEY and CDR2 SMNVEV (reference sequence). CDR3 length: 14 amino acids. V was shortened by 2 bases and J by 3 bases, with 10 bases between the two germline ends. The CDR3 region is CASSLEPGDYGYTF. CDR3 coding DNA: TGTGCCAGCAGTTTAGAGCCAGGGGACTATGGCTACACCTTC.

The CDR3 nucleotides are TGCGCCAGCAGCCCCCTGGAGCGGGGGACAGATACGCAGTATTTT. Its protein product is CASSPLERGTDTQYF. V gene TRBV5-1 combines with J gene TRBJ2-3; 8 nucleotides align to TRBD2. After removal of 4 bases from V and 3 bases from J, the junction contained 7 bases not matched to a gene. The CDR3 totals 15 residues. Germline V gene sequence: CDR1 SGHRS, CDR2 YFSETQ.

The genes are TRBV4-3 and TRBJ1-2; TRBD1 matches 9 bases. This CDR3 has 15 residues. The germline V gene has CDR1 LGHNA and CDR2 YSLEER. With V trimmed by 2 bases and J by 8 bases, 9 bases remained unmatched. CDR3 DNA: TGCGCCAGCAGCCAATCCCCGGACAGGGGCTTGGGCTACACCTTC. Translation: CASSQSPDRGLGYTF.

The gene calls are TRBV7-6 and TRBJ2-7; TRBD1 agrees at 10 bases. The germline CDR1 and CDR2 sequences are SGHVS and FNYEAQ. The CDR3 has 13 residues. J gave up 6 bases and V 2 bases, and 1 base lay outside the gene matches. The CDR3 loop is CASSLRTGGEQYF. CDR3 nucleotide sequence: TGTGCCAGCAGCTTACGGACAGGGGGCGAGCAGTACTTC.

The chain recombines TRBV15 with TRBJ2-7; no clear D gene. Looked up from germline, CDR1 is LNHNV and CDR2 is YYDKDF (reference sequence). Trimming cost V 1 base and J 1 base, with 5 bases left between them. The CDR3 runs to 13 residues. The CDR3 DNA sequence: TGTGCCACCAGCAGAGGAGAGTCCTACGAGCAGTACTTC. Residues: CATSRGESYEQYF.

The chain employs TRBV5-1 and TRBJ2-7; perhaps TRBD1 as D (5 bases). Deletions cut 4 bases from V and 5 bases from J, with 16 bases between. Germline CDR1 is SGHRS and CDR2 is YFSETQ. The CDR3 has 14 amino acids. CDR3 sequence (DNA): TGCGCCAGCAGCCCAGGGCGCAGGTACCACGAGCAGTACTTC. This encodes CASSPGRRYHEQYF.

This chain uses TRBV7-9 with TRBJ2-7; 9 nucleotides agree with TRBD2. CDR3 size: 16 residues. The J segment lost 5 bases and the V segment lost 5 bases, leaving 13 bases of the junction unmatched. Germline V CDR1 and CDR2: SEHNR, FQNEAQ (reference sequence). CDR3 sequence reads: CASSPILIAGADEQYF. CDR3 bases: TGTGCCAGCAGCCCGATCCTTATAGCGGGAGCGGACGAGCAGTACTTC.

The chain links TRBV27 to TRBJ2-7; 13 bases line up with TRBD2. Per the germline V gene, CDR1 is MNHEY and CDR2 is SMNVEV (reference sequence). The CDR3 spans 16 residues. Trimming removed 1 base from V and 2 bases from J; junction bases left unmatched: 2. The CDR3 DNA reads TGTGCCAGCAGTTTATTACTAGCGGGAGGGCCCTACGAGCAGTACTTC. It translates to CASSLLLAGGPYEQYF.

V gene TRBV4-1 combines with J gene TRBJ2-7, with 10 nucleotides matching TRBD2. The CDR3 is 16 residues long. Trimming took 2 bases from V and 7 from J; bases not matched to a gene: 11. Germline V gene data show CDR1 as MGHRA and CDR2 as YSYEKL. CDR3 region: CASSQRGEAGGPEQYF. The CDR3 nucleotides read TGCGCCAGCAGCCAACGGGGGGAAGCGGGAGGGCCTGAGCAGTACTTC.

The CDR3 loop is CASSLGPTGITYNEQFF. The CDR3 DNA reads TGTGCCAGCAGTTTGGGGCCGACAGGGATCACCTACAATGAGCAGTTCTTC. V usage is TRBV28 and J usage is TRBJ2-1; TRBD1 matches 7 bases. Per the germline V gene, CDR1 is MDHEN and CDR2 is SYDVKM. This CDR3 contains 17 residues. Trimming at V came to 3 bases and at J to 2 bases, leaving 10 bases not matched to a gene.

The rearrangement uses TRBV5-8 and TRBJ2-2; D unresolved. Per the germline V gene, CDR1 is SGHTS and CDR2 is YDEGEE. V was pared by 5 bases and J by 6 bases, with 14 bases between. This CDR3 comprises 14 residues. The CDR3 DNA sequence: TGTGCCAGCAGACCCGTCCCTGGGCCCGGGGAGCTGTTTTTT. Protein product: CASRPVPGPGELFF. The full variable domain, in which reference TRBV5-8 and TRBJ2-2 provide the parts outside the CDR3, is EAGVTQSPTHLIKTRGQQATLRCSPISGHTSVYWYQQALGLGLQFLLWYDEGEERNRGNFPPRFSGRQFPNYSSELNVNALELEDSALYLCASRPVPGPGELFFGEGSRLTVL.

The J gene is TRBJ2-1, the V gene TRBV4-1; TRBD2 aligns across 8 bases. The junction had 24 bases not matched to a gene; V was cut back by 4 bases and J by 4 bases. The CDR3 is 21 amino acids. The germline V gene encodes CDR1 MGHRA and CDR2 YSYEKL. The CDR3 reads CASSPRPTTSGGGLGYNEQFF. For the CDR3, the DNA is TGCGCCAGCAGCCCCCGGCCCACTACTAGCGGAGGGGGGTTAGGGTACAATGAGCAGTTCTTC.

V usage is TRBV28 and J usage is TRBJ1-2; tentatively, D is TRBD1 (6 bases). V was shortened by 7 bases and J by 6 bases, with 15 bases between the two germline ends. The CDR3 has 13 residues. The germline gives CDR1 MDHEN, CDR2 SYDVKM. In DNA form, the CDR3 reads TGTGCCAGCACTCGACGCGGACAGAATGGCTACACCTTC. It yields the protein CASTRRGQNGYTF.

The chain couples TRBV6-1 to TRBJ1-2; TRBD1 aligns across 8 bases. The CDR3 extends over 14 amino acids. CDR1 is MNHNS and CDR2 is SASEGT in the germline V gene. V dropped 0 bases and J dropped 8; count of bases not matched to a gene: 5. Here the CDR3 reads CASSEAGTGGGYTF. The CDR3 DNA is TGTGCCAGCAGTGAAGCCGGGACAGGAGGAGGCTACACCTTC.

A single count supports this clone. This rearrangement joins TRBV5-1 to TRBJ2-6, with D possibly being TRBD1 or TRBD2 (5 bases each). The germline V and J ends were trimmed by 5 bases and 8 bases, with 11 bases remaining between them. This CDR3 comprises 13 residues. CDR1 and CDR2 from the germline V gene are SGHRS and YFSETQ. The CDR3 bases are TGCGCCAGCAGGTTGAGGGGCACCAACGTCCTGACTTTC. Its protein product is CASRLRGTNVLTF.

This clone was detected a few times. This specimen includes other DNA sequences encoding the same CDR3. Here the CDR3 DNA reads TGTGCCAGCAGCCTAACCTACGAGCAGTACTTC. It translates to CASSLTYEQYF. The chain joins TRBV28 to TRBJ2-7, with D unclear. CDR1 and CDR2 (germline): MDHEN, SYDVKM. Trimming pared 6 bases from V and 2 bases from J, leaving 5 bases between. The CDR3 length is 11 residues.

V is TRBV11-1 and J is TRBJ2-7; D is perhaps TRBD1 (5 bases). Germline CDR1 and CDR2: SGHAT and FQDESV (reference sequence). V was pared by 1 base and J by 5 bases, with 15 bases between. The CDR3 is 15 residues long. CDR3 region: CASSLGVQGTDEQYF. The DNA for the CDR3 is TGTGCCAGCAGCTTAGGTGTCCAGGGTACAGACGAGCAGTACTTC.

This clone is a singleton in its sample. The genes are TRBV28 and TRBJ2-7; possibly TRBD2 for D (6 bases). The CDR3 covers 16 residues. Germline CDR1 is MDHEN and CDR2 is SYDVKM. Trimming removed 6 bases from V and 1 base from J, with 19 bases in between. The CDR3 DNA follows: TGTGCCAGCAGAAACAAATATTGCGGGAATTCCTACGAGCAGTACTTC. This sequence encodes CASRNKYCGNSYEQYF. The entire variable domain, with the rest obtained from reference TRBV28 and TRBJ2-7, is as follows: DVKVTQSSRYLVKRTGEKVFLECVQDMDHENMFWYRQDPGLGLRLIYFSYDVKMKEKGDIPEGYSVSREKKERFSLILESASTNQTSMYLCASRNKYCGNSYEQYFGPGTRLTVT.

The chain is built from TRBV15 and TRBJ2-7; TRBD2 aligns across 9 bases. The germline gives CDR1 LNHNV, CDR2 YYDKDF (reference sequence). The V segment lost 6 bases and the J segment 0 bases; nucleotides outside the gene matches: 3. The CDR3 is 14 amino acids. The CDR3 DNA sequence: TGTGCCACCAGGGCGGGAGGGAGCTCCTACGAGCAGTACTTC. Translated: CATRAGGSSYEQYF.

CDR3 DNA sequence: TGTGCCAGCAGCCCTAATGCCGTAGAGACCCAGTACTTC. This sequence encodes CASSPNAVETQYF. This rearrangement joins TRBV5-4 to TRBJ2-5, with no clear D. V was pared by 4 bases and J by 4 bases, with 11 bases between. CDR1 is SGHNT, CDR2 YYREEE, per germline (reference sequence). The CDR3 extends over 13 amino acids.

Comments on this clone: An end of the junction does not agree with germline; a read error may underlie this. This chain joins TRBV27 and TRBJ2-5; 12 positions agree with TRBD2. CDR1 is MNHEY and CDR2 is SMNVEV in the germline V gene (reference sequence). The length of the CDR3 is 17 residues. CDR3 in amino acids: CVSTGLAGLLRVETQYF. DNA of the CDR3: TGTGTCAGCACGGGACTAGCGGGTCTCTTACGGGTAGAGACCCAGTACTTC.

The chain couples TRBV11-3 to TRBJ2-3; 8 bases agree with TRBD2. Looked up from germline, CDR1 is SGHNT and CDR2 is YENEEA. The CDR3 sequence is 16 residues long. Losses at the gene ends were 5 bases for V and 6 bases for J; bases not matched to a gene: 13. The CDR3 DNA follows: TGTGCCAGCAGCCCCCCAACGGGACTAGTAAGTGATACGCAGTATTTT. This translates into CASSPPTGLVSDTQYF.

CDR3 sequence (DNA): TGCGCCAGCAGCTTGACAGCAGTCTACGAGCAGTACTTC. It translates to CASSLTAVYEQYF. The chain couples TRBV5-1 to TRBJ2-7; D is unresolved. The germline CDR1 and CDR2 sequences are SGHRS and YFSETQ. The CDR3 consists of 13 residues. V was clipped by 1 base and J by 3 bases, with 8 bases between them.